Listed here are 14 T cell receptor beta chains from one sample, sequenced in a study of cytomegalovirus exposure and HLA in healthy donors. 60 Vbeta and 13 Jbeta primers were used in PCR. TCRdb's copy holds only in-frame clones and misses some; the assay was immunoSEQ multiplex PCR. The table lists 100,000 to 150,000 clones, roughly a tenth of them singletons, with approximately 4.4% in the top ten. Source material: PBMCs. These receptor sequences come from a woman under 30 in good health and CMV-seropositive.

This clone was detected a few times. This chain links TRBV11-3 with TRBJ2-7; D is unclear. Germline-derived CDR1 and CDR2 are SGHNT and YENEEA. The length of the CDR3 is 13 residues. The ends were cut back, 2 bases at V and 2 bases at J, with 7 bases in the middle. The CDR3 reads CASSLNRAYEQYF. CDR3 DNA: TGTGCCAGCAGCTTAAATCGGGCCTACGAGCAGTACTTC.

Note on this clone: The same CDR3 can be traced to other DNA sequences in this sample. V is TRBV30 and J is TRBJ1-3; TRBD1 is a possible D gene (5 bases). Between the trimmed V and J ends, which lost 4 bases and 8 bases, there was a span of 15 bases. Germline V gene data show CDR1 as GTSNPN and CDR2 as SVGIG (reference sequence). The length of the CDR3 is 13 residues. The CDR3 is CAWNGQGGDTIYF. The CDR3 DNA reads TGTGCCTGGAATGGGCAGGGAGGAGACACCATATATTTT. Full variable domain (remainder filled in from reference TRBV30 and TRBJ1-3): SQTIHQWPATLVQPVGSPLSLECTVEGTSNPNLYWYRQAAGRGLQLLFYSVGIGQISSEVPQNLSASRPQDRQFILSSKKLLLSDSGFYLCAWNGQGGDTIYFGEGSWLTVV.

CDR3 residues: CAWSDPRGSLGYGYTF. The CDR3 DNA is TGTGCCTGGAGTGATCCACGGGGATCCCTTGGCTATGGCTACACCTTC. The chain has TRBV30 and TRBJ1-2; D is unresolved. The CDR3 loop spans 16 amino acids. CDR1 and CDR2 from the germline V gene are GTSNPN and SVGIG (reference sequence). V was cut by 1 base and J by 4 bases, with 19 bases left in between.

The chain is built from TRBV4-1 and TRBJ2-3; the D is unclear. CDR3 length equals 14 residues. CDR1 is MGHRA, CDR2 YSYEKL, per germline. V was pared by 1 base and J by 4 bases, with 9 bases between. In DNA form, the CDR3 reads TGCGCCAGCAGCCAAGCTTTCTCCTCAGATACGCAGTATTTT. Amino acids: CASSQAFSSDTQYF.

The CDR3 DNA reads TGTGCCAGCAGTTGGTTTAGCAGCGAGACCCAGTACTTC. It is translated as CASSWFSSETQYF. This chain links TRBV27 with TRBJ2-5; D remains unclear. Germline V gives CDR1 MNHEY, CDR2 SMNVEV (reference sequence). Between the trimmed V and J ends, which lost 4 bases and 5 bases, there was a span of 11 bases. The CDR3 has 13 amino acids.

CDR3 in amino acids: CASRTGTGVLLYEQYF. The CDR3 DNA is TGTGCCAGCAGAACCGGGACAGGGGTCTTATTGTACGAGCAGTACTTC. The rearrangement links TRBV28 to TRBJ2-7; 10 nucleotides agree with TRBD1. V trimming: 6 bases; J trimming: 4 bases; junction bases outside the gene matches: 12. This CDR3 contains 16 residues. Germline V gene lookup returns CDR1 MDHEN and CDR2 SYDVKM.

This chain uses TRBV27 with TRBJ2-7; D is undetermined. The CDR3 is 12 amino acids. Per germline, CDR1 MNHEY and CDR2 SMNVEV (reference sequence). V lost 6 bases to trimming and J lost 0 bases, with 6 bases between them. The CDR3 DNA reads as TGTGCCAGCAGCCTTAGCTCCTACGAGCAGTACTTC. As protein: CASSLSSYEQYF.

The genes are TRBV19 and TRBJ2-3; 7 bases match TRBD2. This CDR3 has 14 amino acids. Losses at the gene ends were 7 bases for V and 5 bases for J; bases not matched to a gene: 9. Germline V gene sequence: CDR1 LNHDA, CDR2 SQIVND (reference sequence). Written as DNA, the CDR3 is TGTGCCAGTACCCATACCGGCGGGGGAGATACGCAGTATTTT. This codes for CASTHTGGGDTQYF.

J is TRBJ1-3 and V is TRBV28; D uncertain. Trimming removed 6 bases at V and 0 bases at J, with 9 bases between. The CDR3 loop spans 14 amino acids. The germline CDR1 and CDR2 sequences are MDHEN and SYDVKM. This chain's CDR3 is CASSPRSSGNTIYF. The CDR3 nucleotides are TGTGCCAGCAGCCCCAGGTCCTCTGGAAACACCATATATTTT.

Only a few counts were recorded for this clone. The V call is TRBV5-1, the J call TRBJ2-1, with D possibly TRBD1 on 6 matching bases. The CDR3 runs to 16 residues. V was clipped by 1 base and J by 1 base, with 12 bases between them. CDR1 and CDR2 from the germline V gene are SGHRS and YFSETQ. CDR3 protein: CASSLPGQYSYNEQFF. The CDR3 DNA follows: TGCGCCAGCAGCTTGCCAGGACAGTATTCCTACAATGAGCAGTTCTTC.

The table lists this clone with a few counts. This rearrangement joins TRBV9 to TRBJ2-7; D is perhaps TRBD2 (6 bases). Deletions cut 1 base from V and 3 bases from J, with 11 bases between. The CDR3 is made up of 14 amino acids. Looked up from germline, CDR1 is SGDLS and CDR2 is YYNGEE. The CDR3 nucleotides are TGTGCCAGCAGCGTATACGAGGGAGGCTACGAGCAGTACTTC. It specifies CASSVYEGGYEQYF.

Written as DNA, the CDR3 is TGTGCCAGCGGGCTACCGGGACAGGGTCGTCAGCCCCAGCATTTT. This sequence encodes CASGLPGQGRQPQHF. The chain links TRBV5-8 to TRBJ1-5; TRBD1 matches at 9 bases. This CDR3 region has 15 residues. Germline CDR1 reads SGHTS; CDR2 reads YDEGEE. V dropped 7 bases and J dropped 6; count of bases not matched to a gene: 11.

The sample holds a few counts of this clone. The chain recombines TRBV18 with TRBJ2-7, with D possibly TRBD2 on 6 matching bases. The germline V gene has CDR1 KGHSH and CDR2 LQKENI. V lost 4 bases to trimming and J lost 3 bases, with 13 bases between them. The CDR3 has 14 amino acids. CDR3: CASSQVEGYYEQYF. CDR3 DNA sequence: TGTGCCAGCTCACAGGTGGAGGGTTACTACGAGCAGTACTTC.

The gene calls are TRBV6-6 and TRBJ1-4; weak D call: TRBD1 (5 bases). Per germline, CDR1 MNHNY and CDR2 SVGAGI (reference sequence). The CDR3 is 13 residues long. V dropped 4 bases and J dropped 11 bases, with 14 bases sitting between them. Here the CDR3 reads CASSSWGDGKLFF. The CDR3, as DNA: TGTGCCAGCAGTTCTTGGGGGGACGGCAAACTGTTTTTT.